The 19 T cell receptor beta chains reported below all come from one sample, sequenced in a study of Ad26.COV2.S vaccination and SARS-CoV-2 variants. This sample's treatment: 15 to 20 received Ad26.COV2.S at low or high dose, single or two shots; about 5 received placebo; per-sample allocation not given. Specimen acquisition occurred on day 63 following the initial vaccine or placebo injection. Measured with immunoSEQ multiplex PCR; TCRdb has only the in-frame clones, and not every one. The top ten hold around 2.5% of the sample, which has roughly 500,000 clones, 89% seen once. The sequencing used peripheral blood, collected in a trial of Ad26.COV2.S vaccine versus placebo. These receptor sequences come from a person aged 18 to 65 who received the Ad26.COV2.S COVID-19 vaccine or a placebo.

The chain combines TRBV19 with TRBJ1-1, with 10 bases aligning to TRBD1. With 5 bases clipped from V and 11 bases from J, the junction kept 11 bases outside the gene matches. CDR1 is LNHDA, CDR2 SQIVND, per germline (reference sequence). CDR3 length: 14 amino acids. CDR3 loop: CASSATPGQGIAFF. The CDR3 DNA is TGTGCCAGTAGTGCTACCCCGGGACAGGGGATCGCTTTCTTT.

The CDR3 sequence is CASSLGSGGALKETQYF. In DNA, the CDR3 is TGTGCCAGCAGCTTAGGTAGCGGGGGGGCTCTCAAAGAGACCCAGTACTTC. The V call is TRBV7-2, the J call TRBJ2-5; 11 nucleotides line up with TRBD2. CDR1 is SGHTA and CDR2 is FQGNSA in the germline V gene. V shed 1 base and J 3 bases; nucleotides not matched to a gene: 7. The CDR3 is made up of 17 amino acids. Based on the CDR3 plus reference TRBV7-2 and TRBJ2-5, the full variable domain is GAGVSQSPSNKVTEKGKDVELRCDPISGHTALYWYRQSLGQGLEFLIYFQGNSAPDKSGLPSDRFSAERTGGSVSTLTIQRTQQEDSAVYLCASSLGSGGALKETQYFGPGTRLLVL.

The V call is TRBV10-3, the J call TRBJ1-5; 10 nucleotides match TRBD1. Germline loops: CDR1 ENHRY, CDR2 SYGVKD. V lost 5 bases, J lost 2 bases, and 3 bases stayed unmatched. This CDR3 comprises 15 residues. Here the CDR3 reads CAISRQGAGNQPQHF. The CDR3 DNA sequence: TGTGCCATCAGTAGACAGGGGGCGGGCAATCAGCCCCAGCATTTT.

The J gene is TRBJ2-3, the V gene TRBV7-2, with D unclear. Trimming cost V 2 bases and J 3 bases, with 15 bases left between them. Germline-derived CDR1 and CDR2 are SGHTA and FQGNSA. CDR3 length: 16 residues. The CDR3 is CASSLSSHPETDTQYF. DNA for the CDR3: TGTGCCAGCAGCTTATCTTCCCACCCGGAGACAGATACGCAGTATTTT.

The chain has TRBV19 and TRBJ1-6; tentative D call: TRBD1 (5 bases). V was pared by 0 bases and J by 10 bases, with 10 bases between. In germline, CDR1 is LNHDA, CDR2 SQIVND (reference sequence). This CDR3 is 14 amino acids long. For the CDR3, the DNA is TGTGCCAGTAGTATAGAGGGCTGGGGGTCACCCCTCCACTTT. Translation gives CASSIEGWGSPLHF. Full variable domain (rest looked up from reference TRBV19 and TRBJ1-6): DGGITQSPKYLFRKEGQNVTLSCEQNLNHDAMYWYRQDPGQGLRLIYYSQIVNDFQKGDIAEGYSVSREKKESFPLTVTSAQKNPTAFYLCASSIEGWGSPLHFGNGTRLTVT.

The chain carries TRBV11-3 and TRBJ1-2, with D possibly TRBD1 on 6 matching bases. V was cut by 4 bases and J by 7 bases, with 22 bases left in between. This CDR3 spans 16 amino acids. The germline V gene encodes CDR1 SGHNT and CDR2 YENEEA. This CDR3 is CASSSIQGWRRSGYTF. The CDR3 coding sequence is TGTGCCAGCAGCTCAATCCAGGGGTGGAGGCGGAGTGGCTACACCTTC.

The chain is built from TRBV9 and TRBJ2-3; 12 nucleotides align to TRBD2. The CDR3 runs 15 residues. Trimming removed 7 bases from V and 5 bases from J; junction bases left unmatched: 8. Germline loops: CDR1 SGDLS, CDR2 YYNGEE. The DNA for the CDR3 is TGTGCCAGCGGGTCTCTAGCGGGGGGGCAAGATACGCAGTATTTT. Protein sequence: CASGSLAGGQDTQYF.

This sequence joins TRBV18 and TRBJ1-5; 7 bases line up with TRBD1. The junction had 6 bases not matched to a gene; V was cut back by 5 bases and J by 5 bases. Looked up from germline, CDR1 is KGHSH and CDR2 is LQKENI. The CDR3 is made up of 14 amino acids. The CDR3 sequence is CASSSRDRDQPQHF. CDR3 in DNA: TGTGCCAGCTCATCCCGGGACAGAGATCAGCCCCAGCATTTT.

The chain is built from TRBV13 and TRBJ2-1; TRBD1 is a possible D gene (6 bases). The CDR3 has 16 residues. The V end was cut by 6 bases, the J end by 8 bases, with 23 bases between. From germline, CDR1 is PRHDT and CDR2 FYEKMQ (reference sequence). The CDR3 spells CASSSLGARGEYEQFF. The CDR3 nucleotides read TGTGCCAGCAGTTCCCTGGGGGCTAGAGGGGAATATGAGCAGTTCTTC.

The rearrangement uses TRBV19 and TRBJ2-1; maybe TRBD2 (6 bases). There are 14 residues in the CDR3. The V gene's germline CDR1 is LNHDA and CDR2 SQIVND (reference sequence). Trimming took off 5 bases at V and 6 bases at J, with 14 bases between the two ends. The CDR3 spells CASSADGRRNEQFF. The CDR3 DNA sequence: TGTGCCAGTAGTGCAGACGGGAGACGCAATGAGCAGTTCTTC.

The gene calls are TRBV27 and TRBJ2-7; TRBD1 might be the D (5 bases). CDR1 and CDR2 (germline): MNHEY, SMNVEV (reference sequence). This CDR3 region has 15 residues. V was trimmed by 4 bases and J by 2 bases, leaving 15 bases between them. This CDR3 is CASSSALQGTYEQYF. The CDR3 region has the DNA TGTGCCAGCAGTTCCGCCCTTCAGGGTACCTACGAGCAGTACTTC.

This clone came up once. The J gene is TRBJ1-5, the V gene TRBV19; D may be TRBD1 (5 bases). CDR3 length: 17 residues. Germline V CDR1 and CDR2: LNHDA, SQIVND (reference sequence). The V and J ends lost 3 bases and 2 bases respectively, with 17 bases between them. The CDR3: CASSISPGGVGNQPQHF. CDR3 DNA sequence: TGTGCCAGTAGTATTTCCCCCGGGGGTGTCGGCAATCAGCCCCAGCATTTT.

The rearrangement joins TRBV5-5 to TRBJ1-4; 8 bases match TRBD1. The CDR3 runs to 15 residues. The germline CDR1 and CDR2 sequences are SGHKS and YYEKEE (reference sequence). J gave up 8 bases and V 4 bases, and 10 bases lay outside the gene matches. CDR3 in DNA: TGTGCCAGCAGCAGGGGGGCAGGGGGCGAGGAAAAACTGTTTTTT. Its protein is CASSRGAGGEEKLFF.

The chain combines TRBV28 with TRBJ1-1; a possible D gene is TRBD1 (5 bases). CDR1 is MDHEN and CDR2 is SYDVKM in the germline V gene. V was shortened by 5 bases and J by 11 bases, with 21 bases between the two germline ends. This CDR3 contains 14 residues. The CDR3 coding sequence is TGTGCCAGCAGTCTTGGGGGTAGCCAGTTGAACGCTTTCTTT. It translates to CASSLGGSQLNAFF.

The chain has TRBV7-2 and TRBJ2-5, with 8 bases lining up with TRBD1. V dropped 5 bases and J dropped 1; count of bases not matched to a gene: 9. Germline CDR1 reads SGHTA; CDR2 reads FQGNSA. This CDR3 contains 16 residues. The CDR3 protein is CASSHGTGPFQETQYF. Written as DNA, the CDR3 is TGTGCCAGCAGCCACGGGACAGGACCTTTCCAAGAGACCCAGTACTTC. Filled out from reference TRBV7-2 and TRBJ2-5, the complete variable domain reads GAGVSQSPSNKVTEKGKDVELRCDPISGHTALYWYRQSLGQGLEFLIYFQGNSAPDKSGLPSDRFSAERTGGSVSTLTIQRTQQEDSAVYLCASSHGTGPFQETQYFGPGTRLLVL.

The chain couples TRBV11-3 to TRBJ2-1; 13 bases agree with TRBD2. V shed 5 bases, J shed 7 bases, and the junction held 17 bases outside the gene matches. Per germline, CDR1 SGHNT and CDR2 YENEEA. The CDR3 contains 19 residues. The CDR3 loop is CASSRLLAGGRGRINEQFF. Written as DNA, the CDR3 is TGTGCCAGCAGCCGACTACTAGCGGGAGGGCGGGGACGGATTAATGAGCAGTTCTTC. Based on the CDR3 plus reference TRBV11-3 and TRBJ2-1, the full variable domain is EAGVVQSPRYKIIEKKQPVAFWCNPISGHNTLYWYLQNLGQGPELLIRYENEEAVDDSQLPKDRFSAERLKGVDSTLKIQPAELGDSAVYLCASSRLLAGGRGRINEQFFGPGTRLTVL.

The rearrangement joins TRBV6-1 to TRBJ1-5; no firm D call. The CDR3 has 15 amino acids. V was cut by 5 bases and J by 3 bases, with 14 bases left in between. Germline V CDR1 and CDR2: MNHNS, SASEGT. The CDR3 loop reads CASSQQSQVNQPQHF. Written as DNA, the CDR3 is TGTGCCAGCAGTCAACAGAGTCAAGTCAATCAGCCCCAGCATTTT.

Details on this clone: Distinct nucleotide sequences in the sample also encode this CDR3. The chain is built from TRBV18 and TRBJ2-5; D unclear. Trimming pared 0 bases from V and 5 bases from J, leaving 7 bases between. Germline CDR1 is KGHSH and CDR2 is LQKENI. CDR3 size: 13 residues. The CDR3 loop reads CASSPPGQETQYF. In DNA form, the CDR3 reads TGTGCCAGCTCACCACCAGGTCAGGAGACCCAGTACTTC. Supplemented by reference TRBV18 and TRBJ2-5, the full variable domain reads NAGVMQNPRHLVRRRGQEARLRCSPMKGHSHVYWYRQLPEEGLKFMVYLQKENIIDESGMPKERFSAEFPKEGPSILRIQQVVRGDSAAYFCASSPPGQETQYFGPGTRLLVL.

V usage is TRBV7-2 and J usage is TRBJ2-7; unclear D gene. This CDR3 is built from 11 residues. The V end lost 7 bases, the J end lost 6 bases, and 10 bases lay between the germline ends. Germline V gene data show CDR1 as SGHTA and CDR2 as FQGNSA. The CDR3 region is CASTLRAEQYF. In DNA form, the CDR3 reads TGTGCCAGCACCTTGCGAGCCGAGCAGTACTTC.